The source of this T cell receptor beta chain is a study of shared clonotypes between healthy human individuals. The CDR3 contains 14 residues. The V gene's germline CDR1 is GTSNPN and CDR2 SVGIG (reference sequence). V was pared by 8 bases and J by 0 bases, with 13 bases between. TCRdb keeps only in-frame clones here, not all; method: immunoSEQ multiplex PCR. Of about 1.4 million clones detected, more than 95% appear once; the ten largest clones hold roughly 1.2%. Sequencing used naive CD4+ T cells sorted from blood. Subset denoted: CD45RA+ positively selected. The chain is built from TRBV30 and TRBJ2-2; no reliable D call. This TCR was recovered from a man aged 30 to 39 in good health. In DNA form, the CDR3 reads TGTGCCGGCGGACCTCCCGCGAACACCGGGGAGCTGTTTTTT. Protein product: CAGGPPANTGELFF.